The 9 T cell receptor beta chains in this list originate from one sample, sequenced in a study of response to subunit inactivated influenza vaccine. TCRdb itself ran the RT-PCR reads through MiXCR, one entry per CDR3 protein. Counted here are under 950,000 distinct CDR3 sequences, 21% occurring once; the ten biggest clones make up roughly a tenth. The sequences come from PBMCs from blood, collected 4 to 6 days after vaccination. These receptor sequences come from a man aged 45-65 years who received an inactivated influenza vaccine.

The chain is built from TRBV7-6 and TRBJ2-7; TRBD1 aligns across 8 bases. Germline assignment: CDR1 SGHVS and CDR2 FNYEAQ. Trimming at V came to 1 base and at J to 3 bases, leaving 5 bases not matched to a gene. The CDR3 length is 15 residues. The CDR3 region has the DNA TGTGCCAGCAGCTTAGGCGGGACAGGACGCTACGAGCAGTACTTC. It yields the protein CASSLGGTGRYEQYF.

This clonotype was seen more than once but under ten times. V and J are TRBV11-2 and TRBJ1-2; D remains ambiguous. There are 14 residues in the CDR3. Trimming shortened V by 5 bases and J by 2 bases, and 12 bases separated the two germline ends. The germline V gene has CDR1 SGHAT and CDR2 FQNNGV. The CDR3 region is CASSQKPGNYGYTF. DNA for the CDR3: TGTGCCAGCAGCCAAAAACCGGGAAACTATGGCTACACCTTC.

This clonotype was seen a few times. V gene TRBV12-3 or TRBV12-4 combines with J gene TRBJ2-7; no clear D. V was shortened by 2 bases and J by 4 bases, with 9 bases between the two germline ends. The length of the CDR3 is 13 residues. CDR3 nucleotide sequence: TGTGCCAGCAGTTTATTCCCCACTTACGAGCAGTACTTC. It encodes CASSLFPTYEQYF.

This clonotype was counted many times. The rearrangement uses TRBV5-1 and TRBJ2-1, with 7 bases lining up with TRBD1. The CDR3 length is 15 residues. V dropped 0 bases and J dropped 4; count of bases not matched to a gene: 4. From germline, CDR1 is SGHRS and CDR2 YFSETQ. This chain's CDR3 is CASSLEGRGYNEQFF. CDR3 nucleotide sequence: TGCGCCAGCAGCTTGGAAGGCAGGGGGTACAATGAGCAGTTCTTC.

This clonotype was found many times. Sequence at one end of the junction differs from germline and may be a read error. The chain has TRBV5-1 and TRBJ2-5; D could derive from TRBD1 or TRBD2 (5 bases each). This CDR3 has 13 amino acids. Germline V gene sequence: CDR1 SGHRS, CDR2 YFSETQ. CDR3 loop: CASSSGTQETQYF. Written as DNA, the CDR3 is TGTGCCAGCTCGTCCGGGACCCAAGAGACCCAGTACTTC.

The CDR3 sequence: CASSFGTGGTYEQYF. The CDR3 bases are TGTGCCAGCAGTTTTGGGACAGGGGGTACCTACGAGCAGTACTTC. This rearrangement joins TRBV12-3 or TRBV12-4 to TRBJ2-7, with 11 bases that match TRBD1. With 3 bases clipped from V and 2 bases from J, the junction kept 3 bases outside the gene matches. The CDR3 is 15 amino acids.

This chain uses TRBV4-1 with TRBJ2-7, with D perhaps matching TRBD2 (6 bases). Trimming cost V 4 bases and J 3 bases, with 19 bases left between them. This CDR3 is 16 amino acids long. CDR1 is MGHRA, CDR2 YSYEKL, per germline. The CDR3 nucleotides read TGCGCCAGCAGCCTCGATCTGGTAGCGGCGTACTACGAGCAGTACTTC. It codes for CASSLDLVAAYYEQYF.

This clonotype was found a few times. This chain uses TRBV25-1 with TRBJ2-1, with D tentatively TRBD2 (6 bases). This CDR3 contains 13 residues. In germline, CDR1 is MGHDK, CDR2 SYGVNS. Trimming left V 0 bases short and J 9 bases short, with 9 bases between. CDR3 DNA sequence: TGTGCCAGCAGTGAATATACCGGGAGTGAGCAGTTCTTC. Translating gives CASSEYTGSEQFF.

This clonotype occurred a few times. For the CDR3, the DNA is TGTGCCAGCAACGAACTAGCGGGAGGGGATACGCAGTATTTT. It yields the protein CASNELAGGDTQYF. The chain couples TRBV28 to TRBJ2-3, with 13 nucleotides matching TRBD2. The germline gives CDR1 MDHEN, CDR2 SYDVKM. V lost 7 bases to trimming and J lost 6 bases; unmatched junction nucleotides: 4. The CDR3 extends over 14 amino acids. Together with reference TRBV28 and TRBJ2-3, the CDR3 gives the full variable domain: DVKVTQSSRYLVKRTGEKVFLECVQDMDHENMFWYRQDPGLGLRLIYFSYDVKMKEKGDIPEGYSVSREKKERFSLILESASTNQTSMYLCASNELAGGDTQYFGPGTRLTVL.